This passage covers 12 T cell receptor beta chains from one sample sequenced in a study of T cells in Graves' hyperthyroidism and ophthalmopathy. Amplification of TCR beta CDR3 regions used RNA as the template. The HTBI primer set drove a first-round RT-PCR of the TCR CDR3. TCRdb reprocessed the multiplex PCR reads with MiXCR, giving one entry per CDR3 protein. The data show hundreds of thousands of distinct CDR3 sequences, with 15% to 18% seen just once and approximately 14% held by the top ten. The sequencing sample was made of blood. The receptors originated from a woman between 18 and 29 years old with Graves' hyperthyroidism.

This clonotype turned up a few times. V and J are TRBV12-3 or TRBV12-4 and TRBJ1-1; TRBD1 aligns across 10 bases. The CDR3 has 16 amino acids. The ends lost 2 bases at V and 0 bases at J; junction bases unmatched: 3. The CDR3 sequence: CASSLMGQGMNTEAFF. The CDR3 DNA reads TGTGCCAGCAGTTTAATGGGACAGGGGATGAACACTGAAGCTTTCTTT.

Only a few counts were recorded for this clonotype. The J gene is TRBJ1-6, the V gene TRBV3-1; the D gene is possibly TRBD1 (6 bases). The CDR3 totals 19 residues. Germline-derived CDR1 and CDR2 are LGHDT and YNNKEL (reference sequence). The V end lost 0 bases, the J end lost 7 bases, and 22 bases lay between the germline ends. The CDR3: CASSQDYRTTDRTNSPLHF. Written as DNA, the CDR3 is TGTGCCAGCAGCCAAGATTACCGTACTACGGACAGAACAAATTCACCCCTCCACTTT.

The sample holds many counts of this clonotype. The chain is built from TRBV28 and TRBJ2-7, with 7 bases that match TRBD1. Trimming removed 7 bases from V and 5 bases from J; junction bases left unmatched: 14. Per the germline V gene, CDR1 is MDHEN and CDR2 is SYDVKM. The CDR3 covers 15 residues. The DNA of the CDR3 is TGTGCCAGCAACCTCAGACAGGGCGTCCCAAACGAGCAGTACTTC. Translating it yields CASNLRQGVPNEQYF.

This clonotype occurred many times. The DNA of the CDR3 is TGTGCCAGCAGCTCAGGGGGGCATGAGCAGTTCTTC. Translating it yields CASSSGGHEQFF. The J gene is TRBJ2-1, the V gene TRBV7-3; TRBD1 might be the D (7 bases). This CDR3 has 12 amino acids. With 4 bases removed from V and 8 bases from J, the gap between germline ends came to 9 bases. CDR1 is SGHTA, CDR2 FQGTGA, per germline.

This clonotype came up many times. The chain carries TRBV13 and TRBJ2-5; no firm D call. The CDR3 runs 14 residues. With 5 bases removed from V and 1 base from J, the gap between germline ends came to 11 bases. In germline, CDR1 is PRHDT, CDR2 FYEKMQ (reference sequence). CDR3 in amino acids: CASSQRAVQETQYF. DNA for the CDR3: TGTGCCAGCAGCCAACGGGCGGTCCAAGAGACCCAGTACTTC.

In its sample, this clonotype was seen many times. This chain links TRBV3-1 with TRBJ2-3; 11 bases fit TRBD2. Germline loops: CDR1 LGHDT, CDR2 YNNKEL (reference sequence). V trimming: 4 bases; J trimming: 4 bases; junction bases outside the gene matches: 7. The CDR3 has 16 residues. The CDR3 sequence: CASSPTPSGGSDTQYF. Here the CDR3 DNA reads TGTGCCAGCAGCCCAACCCCTAGCGGGGGGTCAGATACGCAGTATTTT.

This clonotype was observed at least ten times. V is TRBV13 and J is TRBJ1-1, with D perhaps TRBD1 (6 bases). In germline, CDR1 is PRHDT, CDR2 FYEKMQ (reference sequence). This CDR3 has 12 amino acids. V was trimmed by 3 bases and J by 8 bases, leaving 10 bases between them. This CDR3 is CASSFRGPEAFF. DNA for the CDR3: TGTGCCAGCAGCTTCAGGGGCCCCGAAGCTTTCTTT. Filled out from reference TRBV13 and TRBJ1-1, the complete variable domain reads AAGVIQSPRHLIKEKRETATLKCYPIPRHDTVYWYQQGPGQDPQFLISFYEKMQSDKGSIPDRFSAQQFSDYHSELNMSSLELGDSALYFCASSFRGPEAFFGQGTRLTVV.

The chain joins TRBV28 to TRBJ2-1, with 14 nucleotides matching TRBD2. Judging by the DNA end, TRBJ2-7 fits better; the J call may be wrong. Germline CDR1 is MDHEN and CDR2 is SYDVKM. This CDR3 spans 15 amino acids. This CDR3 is CASSLSTSGRDEQYF. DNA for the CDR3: TGTGCCAGCAGTTTATCGACTAGCGGGAGGGATGAGCAGTACTTC.

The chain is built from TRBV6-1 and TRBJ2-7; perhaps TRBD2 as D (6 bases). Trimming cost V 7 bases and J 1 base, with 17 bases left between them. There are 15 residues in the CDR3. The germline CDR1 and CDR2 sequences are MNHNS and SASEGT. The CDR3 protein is CASTPRGTQSYEQYF. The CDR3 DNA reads TGTGCCAGCACGCCCCGGGGGACCCAATCCTACGAGCAGTACTTC.

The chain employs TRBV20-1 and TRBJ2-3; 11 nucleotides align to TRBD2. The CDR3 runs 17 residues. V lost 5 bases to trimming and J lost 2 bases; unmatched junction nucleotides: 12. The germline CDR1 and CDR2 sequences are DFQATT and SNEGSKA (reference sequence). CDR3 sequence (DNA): TGCAGTGCTGGTAGCGGGGGGGACAGCGATGTCACAGATACGCAGTATTTT. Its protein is CSAGSGGDSDVTDTQYF.

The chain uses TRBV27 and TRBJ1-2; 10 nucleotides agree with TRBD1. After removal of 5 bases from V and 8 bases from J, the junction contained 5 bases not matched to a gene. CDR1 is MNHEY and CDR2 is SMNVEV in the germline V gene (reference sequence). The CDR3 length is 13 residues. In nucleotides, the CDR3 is TGTGCCAGCAGTGCCCCGACAGGGGGCGGCTACACCTTC. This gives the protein CASSAPTGGGYTF.

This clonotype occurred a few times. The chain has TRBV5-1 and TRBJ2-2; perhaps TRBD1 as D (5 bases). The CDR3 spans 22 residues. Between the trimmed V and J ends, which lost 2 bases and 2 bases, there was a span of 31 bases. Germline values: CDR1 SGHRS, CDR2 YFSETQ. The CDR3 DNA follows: TGCGCCAGCAGCTTTACGGCCTGGAACACTCAGGGCCTTCAGGGAAACACCGGGGAGCTGTTTTTT. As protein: CASSFTAWNTQGLQGNTGELFF. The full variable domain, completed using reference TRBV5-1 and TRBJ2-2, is KAGVTQTPRYLIKTRGQQVTLSCSPISGHRSVSWYQQTPGQGLQFLFEYFSETQRNKGNFPGRFSGRQFSNSRSEMNVSTLELGDSALYLCASSFTAWNTQGLQGNTGELFFGEGSRLTVL.